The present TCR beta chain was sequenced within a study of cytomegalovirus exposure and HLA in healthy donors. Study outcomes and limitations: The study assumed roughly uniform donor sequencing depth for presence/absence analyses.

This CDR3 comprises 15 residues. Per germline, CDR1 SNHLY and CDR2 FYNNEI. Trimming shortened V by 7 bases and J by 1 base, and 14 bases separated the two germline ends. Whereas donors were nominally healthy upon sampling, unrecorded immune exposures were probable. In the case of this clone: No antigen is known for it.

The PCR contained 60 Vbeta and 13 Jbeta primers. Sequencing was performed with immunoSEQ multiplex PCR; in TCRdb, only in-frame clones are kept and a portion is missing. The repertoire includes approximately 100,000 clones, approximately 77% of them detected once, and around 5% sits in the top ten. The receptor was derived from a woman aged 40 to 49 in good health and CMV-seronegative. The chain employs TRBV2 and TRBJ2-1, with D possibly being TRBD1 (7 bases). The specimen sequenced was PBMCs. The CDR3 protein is CASIRGDSSYNEQFF. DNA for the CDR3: TGTGCCAGCATCAGGGGGGACAGTTCCTACAATGAGCAGTTCTTC.